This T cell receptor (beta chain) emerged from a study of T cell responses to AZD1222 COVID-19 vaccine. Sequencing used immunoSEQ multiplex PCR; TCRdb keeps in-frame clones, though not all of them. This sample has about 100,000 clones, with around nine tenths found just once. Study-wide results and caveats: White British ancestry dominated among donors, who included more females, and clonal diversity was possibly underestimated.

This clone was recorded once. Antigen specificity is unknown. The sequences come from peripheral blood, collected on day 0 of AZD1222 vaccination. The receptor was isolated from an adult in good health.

Here the CDR3 DNA reads TGCAGTGCTAGTAGGGCCACAGGGCAAGGGGGACAGTTCTTC. It yields the protein CSASRATGQGGQFF. The V gene is TRBV20-1, the J gene TRBJ2-1; D might be TRBD1 (6 bases). Trimming took 3 bases from V and 13 from J, leaving 22 bases between them. CDR1 and CDR2 from the germline V gene are DFQATT and SNEGSKA (reference sequence). The CDR3 covers 14 residues.